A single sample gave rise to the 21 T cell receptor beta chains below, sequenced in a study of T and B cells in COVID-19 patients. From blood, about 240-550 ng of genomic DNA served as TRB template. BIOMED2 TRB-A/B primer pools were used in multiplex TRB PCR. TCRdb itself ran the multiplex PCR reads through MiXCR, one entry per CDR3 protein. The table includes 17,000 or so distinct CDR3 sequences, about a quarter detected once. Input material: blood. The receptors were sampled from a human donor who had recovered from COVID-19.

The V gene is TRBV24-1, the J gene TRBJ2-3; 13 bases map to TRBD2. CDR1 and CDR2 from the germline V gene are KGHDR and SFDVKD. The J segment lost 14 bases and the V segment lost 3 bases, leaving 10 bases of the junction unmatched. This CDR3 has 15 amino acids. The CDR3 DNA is TGTGCCACCAGTGATCCCGGACTAGCGGGGGTCAAGTGGTATTTT. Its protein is CATSDPGLAGVKWYF.

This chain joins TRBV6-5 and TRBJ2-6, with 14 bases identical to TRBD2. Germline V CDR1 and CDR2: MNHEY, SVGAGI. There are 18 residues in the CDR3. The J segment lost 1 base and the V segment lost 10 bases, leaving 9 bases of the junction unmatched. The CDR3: CAITDGTSGGSGANVLTF. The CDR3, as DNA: TGTGCCATCACCGACGGGACTAGCGGGGGTTCTGGGGCCAACGTCCTGACTTTC.

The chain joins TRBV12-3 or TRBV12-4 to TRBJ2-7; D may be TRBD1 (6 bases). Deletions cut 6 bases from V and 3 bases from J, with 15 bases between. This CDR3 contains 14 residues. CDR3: CASSDRRSLYEQYF. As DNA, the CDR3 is TGTGCCAGCAGCGACAGGCGCTCTCTCTACGAGCAGTACTTC.

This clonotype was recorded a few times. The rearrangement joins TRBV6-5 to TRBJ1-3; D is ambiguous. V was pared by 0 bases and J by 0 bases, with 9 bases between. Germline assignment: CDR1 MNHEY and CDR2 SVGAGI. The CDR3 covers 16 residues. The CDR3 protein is CASSYSRPSSGNTIYF. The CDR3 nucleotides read TGTGCCAGCAGTTACTCTCGGCCGAGCTCTGGAAACACCATATATTTT.

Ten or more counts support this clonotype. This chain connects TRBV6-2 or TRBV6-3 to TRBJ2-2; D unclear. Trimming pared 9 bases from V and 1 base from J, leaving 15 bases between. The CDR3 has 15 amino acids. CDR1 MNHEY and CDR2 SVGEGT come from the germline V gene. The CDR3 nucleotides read TGTGCCAGTAGGACCAATTATGGGAACACCGGGGAGCTGTTTTTT. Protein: CASRTNYGNTGELFF.

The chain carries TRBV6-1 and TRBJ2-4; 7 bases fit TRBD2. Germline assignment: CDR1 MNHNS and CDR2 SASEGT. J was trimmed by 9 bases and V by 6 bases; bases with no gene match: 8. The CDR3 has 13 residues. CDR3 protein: CASRIGGSSIQYF. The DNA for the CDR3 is TGTGCCAGCAGGATTGGCGGGAGCAGCATTCAGTACTTC.

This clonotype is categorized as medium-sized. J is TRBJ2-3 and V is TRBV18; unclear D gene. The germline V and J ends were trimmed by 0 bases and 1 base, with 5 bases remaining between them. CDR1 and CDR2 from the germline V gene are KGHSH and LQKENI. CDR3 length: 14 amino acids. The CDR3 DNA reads TGTGCCAGCTCACCACCGGCGGGCACAGATACGCAGTATTTT. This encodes CASSPPAGTDTQYF.

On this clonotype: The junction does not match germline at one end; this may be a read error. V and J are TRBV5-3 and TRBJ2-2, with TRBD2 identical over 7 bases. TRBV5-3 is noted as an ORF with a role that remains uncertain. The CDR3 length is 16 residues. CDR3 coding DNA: TGCGCCAGCAGCTTCTGGGCTAGCGGAAACACCGGGGAGCTGTTTTTT. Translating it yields CASSFWASGNTGELFF.

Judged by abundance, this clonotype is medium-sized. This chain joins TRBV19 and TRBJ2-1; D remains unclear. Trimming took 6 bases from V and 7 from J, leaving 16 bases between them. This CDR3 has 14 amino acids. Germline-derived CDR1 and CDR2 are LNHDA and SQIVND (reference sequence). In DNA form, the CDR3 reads TGTGCCAGTAGGTCTAGGATGAGTTATAATGAGCAGTTCTTC. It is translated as CASRSRMSYNEQFF.

CDR3 DNA sequence: TGTGCCAGCAGTGAGAAGGGGGCTTACTCACCCCTCCACTTT. It translates to CASSEKGAYSPLHF. The chain has TRBV6-1 and TRBJ1-6, with 7 bases lining up with TRBD1. CDR1 MNHNS and CDR2 SASEGT come from the germline V gene. Trimming cost V 3 bases and J 10 bases; bases outside gene matches: 6. The CDR3 sequence is 14 residues long.

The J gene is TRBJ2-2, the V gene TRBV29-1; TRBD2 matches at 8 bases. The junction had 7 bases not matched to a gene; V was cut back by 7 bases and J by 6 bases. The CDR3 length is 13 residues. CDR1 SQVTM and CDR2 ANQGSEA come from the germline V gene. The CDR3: CSACSGEPGELFF. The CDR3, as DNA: TGCAGCGCCTGTAGCGGGGAACCCGGGGAGCTGTTTTTT.

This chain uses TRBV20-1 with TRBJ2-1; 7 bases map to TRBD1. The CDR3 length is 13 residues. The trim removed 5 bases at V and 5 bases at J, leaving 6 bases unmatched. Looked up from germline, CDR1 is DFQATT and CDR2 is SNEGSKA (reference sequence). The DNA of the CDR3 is TGCAGTGCTGATGGGGACAGCCACAATGAGCAGTTCTTC. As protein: CSADGDSHNEQFF.

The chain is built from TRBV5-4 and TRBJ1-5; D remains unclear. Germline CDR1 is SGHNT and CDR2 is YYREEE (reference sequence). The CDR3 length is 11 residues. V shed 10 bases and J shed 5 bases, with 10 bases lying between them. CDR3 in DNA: TGTGCCGGAAGGATTTATCAGCCCCAGCATTTT. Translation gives CAGRIYQPQHF.

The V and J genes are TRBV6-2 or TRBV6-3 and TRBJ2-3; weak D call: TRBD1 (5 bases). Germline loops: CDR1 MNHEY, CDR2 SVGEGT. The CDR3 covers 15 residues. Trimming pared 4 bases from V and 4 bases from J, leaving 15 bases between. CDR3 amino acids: CASSSQPARADTQYF. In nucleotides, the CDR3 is TGTGCCAGCAGTTCACAGCCAGCCAGGGCAGATACGCAGTATTTT.

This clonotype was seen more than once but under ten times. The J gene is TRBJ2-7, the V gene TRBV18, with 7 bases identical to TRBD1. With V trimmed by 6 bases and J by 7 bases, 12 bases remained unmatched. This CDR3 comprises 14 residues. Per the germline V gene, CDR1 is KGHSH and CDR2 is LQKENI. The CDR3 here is CASSSILTGSEQYF. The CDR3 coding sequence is TGTGCCAGCTCGTCAATCTTGACAGGGAGTGAGCAGTACTTC. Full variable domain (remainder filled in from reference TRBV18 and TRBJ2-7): NAGVMQNPRHLVRRRGQEARLRCSPMKGHSHVYWYRQLPEEGLKFMVYLQKENIIDESGMPKERFSAEFPKEGPSILRIQQVVRGDSAAYFCASSSILTGSEQYFGPGTRLTVT.

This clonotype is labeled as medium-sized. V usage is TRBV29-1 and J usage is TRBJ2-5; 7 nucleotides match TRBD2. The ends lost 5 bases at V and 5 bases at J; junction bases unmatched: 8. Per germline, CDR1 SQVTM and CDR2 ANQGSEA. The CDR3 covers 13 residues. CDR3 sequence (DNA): TGCAGCGTTCACGGGAGGTTAGGTGAGACCCAGTACTTC. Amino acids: CSVHGRLGETQYF. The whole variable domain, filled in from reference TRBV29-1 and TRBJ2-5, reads SAVISQKPSRDICQRGTSLTIQCQVDSQVTMMFWYRQQPGQSLTLIATANQGSEATYESGFVIDKFPISRPNLTFSTLTVSNMSPEDSSIYLCSVHGRLGETQYFGPGTRLLVL.

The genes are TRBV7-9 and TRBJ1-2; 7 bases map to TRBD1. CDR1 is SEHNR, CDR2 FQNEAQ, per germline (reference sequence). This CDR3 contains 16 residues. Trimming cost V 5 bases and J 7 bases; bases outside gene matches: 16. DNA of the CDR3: TGTGCCAGCAGCCTAGGACAGGTAGAAGAGTCTCGTGGCTACACCTTC. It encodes CASSLGQVEESRGYTF.

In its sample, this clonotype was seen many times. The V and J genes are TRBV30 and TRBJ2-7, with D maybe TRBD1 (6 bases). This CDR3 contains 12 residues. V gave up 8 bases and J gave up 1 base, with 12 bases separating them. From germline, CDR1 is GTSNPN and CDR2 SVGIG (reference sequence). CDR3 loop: CARGTSSYEQYF. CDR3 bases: TGTGCCCGAGGGACATCGTCCTACGAGCAGTACTTC. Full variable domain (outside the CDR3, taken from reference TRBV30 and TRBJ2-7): SQTIHQWPATLVQPVGSPLSLECTVEGTSNPNLYWYRQAAGRGLQLLFYSVGIGQISSEVPQNLSASRPQDRQFILSSKKLLLSDSGFYLCARGTSSYEQYFGPGTRLTVT.

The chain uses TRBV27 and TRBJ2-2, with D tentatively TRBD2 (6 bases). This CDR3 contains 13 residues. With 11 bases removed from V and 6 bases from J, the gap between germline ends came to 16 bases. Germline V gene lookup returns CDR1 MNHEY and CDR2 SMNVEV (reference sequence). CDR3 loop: CAAGQGGPGELFF. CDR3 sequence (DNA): TGTGCCGCAGGGCAGGGAGGTCCCGGGGAGCTGTTTTTT.

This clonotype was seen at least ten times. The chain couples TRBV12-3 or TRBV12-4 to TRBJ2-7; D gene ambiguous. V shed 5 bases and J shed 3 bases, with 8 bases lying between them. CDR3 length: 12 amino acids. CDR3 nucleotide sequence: TGTGCCAGCAGTGCGGACGTCTACGAGCAGTACTTC. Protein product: CASSADVYEQYF.

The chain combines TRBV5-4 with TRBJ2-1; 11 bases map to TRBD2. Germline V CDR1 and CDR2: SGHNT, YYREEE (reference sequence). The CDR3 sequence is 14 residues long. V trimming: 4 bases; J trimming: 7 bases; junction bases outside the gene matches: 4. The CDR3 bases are TGTGCCAGCAGCGTTTCTAGCGGGAGGAATGAGCAGTTCTTC. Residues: CASSVSSGRNEQFF.